This TCR beta chain was obtained from a study of cytomegalovirus exposure and HLA in healthy donors. Points from the study as a whole: Later, TCR association rates were found to vary by HLA locus, highest for DRB1 and lowest for HLA-C.

V lost 5 bases to trimming and J lost 4 bases; unmatched junction nucleotides: 7. The CDR3 has 16 amino acids. From germline, CDR1 is KGHSH and CDR2 LQKENI. The PCR contained 60 Vbeta and 13 Jbeta primers. Profiling relied on immunoSEQ multiplex PCR, and the TCRdb table lists in-frame clones only, not all of them. The sample includes around 33,000 clones. With regard to this clone: Its specificity is unknown.

The V call is TRBV18, the J call TRBJ1-3; 11 bases line up with TRBD1. The TCR comes from a man aged 40-49 years in good health and CMV-seronegative. The specimen sequenced was PBMCs. In DNA, the CDR3 is TGTGCCAGCTCAACCGGGACAGGGGGTTCAGGAAACACCATATATTTT. Translated, it gives CASSTGTGGSGNTIYF.